This T cell receptor beta chain is from a study of T cell responses to AZD1222 COVID-19 vaccine. The protocol was immunoSEQ multiplex PCR, while the TCRdb copy is restricted to in-frame clones and leaves out a portion. The repertoire includes about 120,000 clones, approximately 85% of them detected once, and 3% to 4% sits in the top ten. V lost 5 bases and J lost 10, with 21 bases in between. The CDR3 sequence is 16 residues long. Germline V gene sequence: CDR1 KGHSH, CDR2 LQKENI. The rearrangement uses TRBV18 and TRBJ1-6, with D possibly TRBD1 on 5 matching bases. The specimen was peripheral blood, collected on day 0 of MenACWY control vaccination. This clonotype was obtained from an adult in good health. The CDR3 DNA reads TGTGCCAGCTCAACCAGCCTTGGGGGGAACGGGTCACCCCTCCACTTT. Its protein product is CASSTSLGGNGSPLHF.